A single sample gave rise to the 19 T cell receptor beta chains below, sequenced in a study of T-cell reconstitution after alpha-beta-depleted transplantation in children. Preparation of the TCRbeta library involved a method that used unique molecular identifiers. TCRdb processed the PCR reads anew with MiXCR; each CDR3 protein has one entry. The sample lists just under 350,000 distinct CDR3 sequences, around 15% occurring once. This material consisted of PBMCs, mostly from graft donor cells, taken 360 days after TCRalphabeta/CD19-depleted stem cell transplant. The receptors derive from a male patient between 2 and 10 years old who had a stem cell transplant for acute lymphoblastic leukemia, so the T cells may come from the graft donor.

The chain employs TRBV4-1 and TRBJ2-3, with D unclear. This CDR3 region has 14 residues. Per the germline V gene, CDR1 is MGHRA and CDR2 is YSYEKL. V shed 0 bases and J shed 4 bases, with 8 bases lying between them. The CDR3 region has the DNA TGCGCCAGCAGCCAAGATAGGGCGGCAGATACGCAGTATTTT. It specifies CASSQDRAADTQYF.

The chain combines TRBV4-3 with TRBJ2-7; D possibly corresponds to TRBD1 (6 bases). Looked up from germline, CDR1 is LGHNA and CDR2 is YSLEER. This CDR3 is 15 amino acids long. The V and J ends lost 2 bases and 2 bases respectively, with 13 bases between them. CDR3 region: CASSQFAGVPYEQYF. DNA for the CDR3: TGCGCCAGCAGCCAATTTGCAGGGGTCCCCTACGAGCAGTACTTC.

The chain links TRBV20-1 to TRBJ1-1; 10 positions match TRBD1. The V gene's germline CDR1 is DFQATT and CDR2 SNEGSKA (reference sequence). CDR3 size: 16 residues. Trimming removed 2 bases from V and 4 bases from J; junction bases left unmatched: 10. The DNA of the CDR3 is TGCAGTGCTAGAATATGGGACAGGGGAGATGGCACTGAAGCTTTCTTT. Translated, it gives CSARIWDRGDGTEAFF.

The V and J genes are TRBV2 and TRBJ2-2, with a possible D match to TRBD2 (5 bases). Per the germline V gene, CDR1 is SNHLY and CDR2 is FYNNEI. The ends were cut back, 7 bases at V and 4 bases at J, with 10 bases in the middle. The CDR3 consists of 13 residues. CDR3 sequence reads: CASKDRGTGELFF. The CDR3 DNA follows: TGTGCCAGCAAGGACCGGGGCACCGGGGAGCTGTTTTTT.

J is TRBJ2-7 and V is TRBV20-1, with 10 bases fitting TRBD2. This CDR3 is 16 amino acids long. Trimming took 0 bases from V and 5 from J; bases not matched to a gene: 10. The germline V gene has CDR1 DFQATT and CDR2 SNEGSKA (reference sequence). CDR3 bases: TGCAGTGCTAGAGATGGACTAAGCGGGAGGGCCCACGAGCAGTACTTC. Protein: CSARDGLSGRAHEQYF.

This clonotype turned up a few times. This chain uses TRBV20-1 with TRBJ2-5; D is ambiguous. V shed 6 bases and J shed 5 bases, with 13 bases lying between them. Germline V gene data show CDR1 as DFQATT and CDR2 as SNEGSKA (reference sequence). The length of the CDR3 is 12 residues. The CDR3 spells CSAQVWAETQYF. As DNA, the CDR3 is TGCAGTGCCCAAGTATGGGCGGAGACCCAGTACTTC.

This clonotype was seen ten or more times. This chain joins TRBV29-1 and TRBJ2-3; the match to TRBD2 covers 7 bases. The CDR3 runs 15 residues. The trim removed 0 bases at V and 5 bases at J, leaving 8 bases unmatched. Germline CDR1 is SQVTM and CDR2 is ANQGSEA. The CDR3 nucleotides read TGCAGCGTTGAAGATTGGGGGGGAGGACAAGATACGCAGTATTTT. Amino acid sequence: CSVEDWGGGQDTQYF.

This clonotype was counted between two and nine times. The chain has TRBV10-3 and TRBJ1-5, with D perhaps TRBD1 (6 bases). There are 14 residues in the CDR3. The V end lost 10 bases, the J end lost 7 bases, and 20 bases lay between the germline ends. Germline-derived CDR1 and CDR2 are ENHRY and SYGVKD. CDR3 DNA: TGTGCCACGAATCCGACGGGGGCCCACCAGCCCCAGCATTTT. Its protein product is CATNPTGAHQPQHF.

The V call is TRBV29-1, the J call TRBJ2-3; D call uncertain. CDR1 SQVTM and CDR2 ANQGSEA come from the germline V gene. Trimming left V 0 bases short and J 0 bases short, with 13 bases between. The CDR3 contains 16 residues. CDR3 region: CSVEDPKGSSTDTQYF. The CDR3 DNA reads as TGCAGCGTTGAAGATCCTAAGGGATCTAGCACAGATACGCAGTATTTT.

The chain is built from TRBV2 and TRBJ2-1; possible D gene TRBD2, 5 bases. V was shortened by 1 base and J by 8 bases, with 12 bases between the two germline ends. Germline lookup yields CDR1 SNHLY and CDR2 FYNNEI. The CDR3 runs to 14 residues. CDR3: CASSEGTRRYEQFF. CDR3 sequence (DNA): TGTGCCAGCAGTGAAGGAACTAGACGGTATGAGCAGTTCTTC.

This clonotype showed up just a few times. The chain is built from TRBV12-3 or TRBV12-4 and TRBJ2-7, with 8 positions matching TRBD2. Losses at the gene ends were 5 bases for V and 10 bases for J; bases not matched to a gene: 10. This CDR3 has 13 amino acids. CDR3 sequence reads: CASSHGLAGPQYF. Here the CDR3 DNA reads TGTGCCAGCAGTCACGGGTTAGCGGGGCCCCAGTACTTC.

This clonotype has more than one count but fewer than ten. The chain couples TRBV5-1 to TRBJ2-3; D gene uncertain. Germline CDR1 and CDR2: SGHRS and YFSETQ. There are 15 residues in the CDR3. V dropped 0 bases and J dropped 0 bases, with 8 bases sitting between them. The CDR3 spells CASSLVVPSTDTQYF. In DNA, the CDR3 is TGCGCCAGCAGCTTGGTGGTTCCTAGCACAGATACGCAGTATTTT.

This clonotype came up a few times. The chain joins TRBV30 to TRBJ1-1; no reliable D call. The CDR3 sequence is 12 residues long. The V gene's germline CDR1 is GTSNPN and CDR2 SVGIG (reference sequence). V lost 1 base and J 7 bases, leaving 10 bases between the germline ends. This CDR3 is CAWSAGLGEAFF. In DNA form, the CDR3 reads TGTGCCTGGAGTGCTGGGCTTGGTGAAGCTTTCTTT.

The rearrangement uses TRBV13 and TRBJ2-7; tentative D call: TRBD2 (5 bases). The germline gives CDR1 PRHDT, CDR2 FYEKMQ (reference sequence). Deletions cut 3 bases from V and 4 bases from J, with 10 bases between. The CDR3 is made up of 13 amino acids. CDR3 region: CASSFGGKYEQYF. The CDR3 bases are TGTGCCAGCAGCTTCGGAGGTAAATACGAGCAGTACTTC.

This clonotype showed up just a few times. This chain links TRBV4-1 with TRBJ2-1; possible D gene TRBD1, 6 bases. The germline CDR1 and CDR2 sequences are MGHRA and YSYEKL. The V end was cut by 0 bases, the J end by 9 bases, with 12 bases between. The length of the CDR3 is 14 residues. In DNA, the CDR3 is TGCGCCAGCAGCCAAGAACAGGGATGGGGTGAGCAGTTCTTC. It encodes CASSQEQGWGEQFF.

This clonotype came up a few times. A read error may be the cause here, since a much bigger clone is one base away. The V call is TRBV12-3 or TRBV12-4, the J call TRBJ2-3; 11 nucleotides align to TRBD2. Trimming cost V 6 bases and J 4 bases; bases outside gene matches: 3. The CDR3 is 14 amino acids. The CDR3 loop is CASRTSGSADTQYF. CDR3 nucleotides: TGTGCCAGCAGAACTAGCGGGAGCGCAGATACGCAGTATTTT.

CDR3 protein: CASTAGGSYNEQFF. DNA for the CDR3: TGTGCCAGCACGGCGGGAGGGTCCTACAATGAGCAGTTCTTC. The chain recombines TRBV7-9 with TRBJ2-1; the match to TRBD2 covers 9 bases. CDR1 SEHNR and CDR2 FQNEAQ come from the germline V gene (reference sequence). The ends lost 7 bases at V and 1 base at J; junction bases unmatched: 2. CDR3 length equals 14 residues.

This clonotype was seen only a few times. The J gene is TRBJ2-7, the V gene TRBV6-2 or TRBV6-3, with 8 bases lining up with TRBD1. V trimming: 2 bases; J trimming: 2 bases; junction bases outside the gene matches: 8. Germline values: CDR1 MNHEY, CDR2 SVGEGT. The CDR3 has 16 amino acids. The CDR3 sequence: CASSYPPGQVTYEQYF. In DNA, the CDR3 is TGTGCCAGCAGTTACCCACCGGGACAGGTCACCTACGAGCAGTACTTC.

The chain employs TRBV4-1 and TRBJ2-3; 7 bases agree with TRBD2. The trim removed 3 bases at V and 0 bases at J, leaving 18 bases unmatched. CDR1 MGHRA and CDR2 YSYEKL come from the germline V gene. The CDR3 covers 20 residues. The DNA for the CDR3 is TGCGCCAGCAGCCACTTAGCGGGCGCGAACCAGCTCACCAGCACAGATACGCAGTATTTT. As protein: CASSHLAGANQLTSTDTQYF.